This T cell receptor beta chain was retrieved from a study of T-cell reconstitution after alpha-beta-depleted transplantation in children. About this clonotype: The antigen remains undetermined.

The TCRbeta library incorporated unique molecular identifiers. TCRdb reprocessed the PCR reads via MiXCR and lists one record per CDR3 protein. The sample has about 500,000 distinct CDR3 sequences, roughly 10% seen once. Study results and caveats: T-cell numbers and diversity one year post-transplant derived largely from freshly generated T cells.

The CDR3 runs to 11 residues. The V gene end was trimmed by 5 bases and the J gene end by 11 bases; junction bases not matched to a gene: 6. Germline-derived CDR1 and CDR2 are GTSNPN and SVGIG (reference sequence). The specimen comprised PBMCs, mostly from graft donor cells, sampled 180 days after TCRalphabeta/CD19-depleted stem cell transplant. V and J are TRBV30 and TRBJ2-3; 8 bases map to TRBD2. This sequence originates from a female patient aged 2-15 years who had a stem cell transplant for aplastic anemia, so the T cells may come from the graft donor. CDR3: CAWLVAGRQYF. The CDR3 DNA sequence: TGTGCCTGGCTCGTAGCGGGGAGGCAGTATTTT.